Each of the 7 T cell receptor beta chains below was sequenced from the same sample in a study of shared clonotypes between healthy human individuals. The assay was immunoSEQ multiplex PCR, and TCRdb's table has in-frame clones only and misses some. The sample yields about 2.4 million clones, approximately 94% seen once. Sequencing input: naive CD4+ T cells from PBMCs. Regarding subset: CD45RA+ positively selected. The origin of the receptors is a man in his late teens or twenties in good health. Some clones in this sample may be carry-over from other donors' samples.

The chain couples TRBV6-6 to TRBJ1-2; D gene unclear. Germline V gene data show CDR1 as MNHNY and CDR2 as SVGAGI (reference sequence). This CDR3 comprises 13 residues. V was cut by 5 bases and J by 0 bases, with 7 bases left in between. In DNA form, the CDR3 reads TGTGCCAGCAGTCGAGAAGCTAACTATGGCTACACCTTC. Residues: CASSREANYGYTF.

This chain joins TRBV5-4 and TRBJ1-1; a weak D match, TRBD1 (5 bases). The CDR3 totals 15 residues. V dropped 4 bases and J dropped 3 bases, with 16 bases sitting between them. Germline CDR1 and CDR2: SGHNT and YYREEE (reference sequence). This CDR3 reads CASSAGSWGDTEAFF. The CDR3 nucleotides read TGTGCCAGCAGCGCGGGGTCTTGGGGGGACACTGAAGCTTTCTTT.

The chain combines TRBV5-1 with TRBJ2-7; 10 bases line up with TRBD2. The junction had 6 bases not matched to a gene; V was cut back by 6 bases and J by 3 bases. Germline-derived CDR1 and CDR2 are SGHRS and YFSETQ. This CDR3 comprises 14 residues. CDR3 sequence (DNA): TGCGCCAGCACTGGTCTAGCGGGAGACTACGAGCAGTACTTC. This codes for CASTGLAGDYEQYF.

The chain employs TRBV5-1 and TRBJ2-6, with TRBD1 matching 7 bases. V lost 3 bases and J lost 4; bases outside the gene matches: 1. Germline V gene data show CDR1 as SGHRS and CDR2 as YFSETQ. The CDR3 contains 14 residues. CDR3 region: CASSSGQGANVLTF. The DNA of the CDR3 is TGCGCCAGCAGCTCGGGACAGGGGGCCAACGTCCTGACTTTC.

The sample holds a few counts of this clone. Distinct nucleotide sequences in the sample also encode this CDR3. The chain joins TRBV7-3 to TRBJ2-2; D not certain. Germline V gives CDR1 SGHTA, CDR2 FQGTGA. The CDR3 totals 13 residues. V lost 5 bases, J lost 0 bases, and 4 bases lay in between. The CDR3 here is CASSPSNTGELFF. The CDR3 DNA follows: TGTGCCAGCAGCCCCTCGAACACCGGGGAGCTGTTTTTT.

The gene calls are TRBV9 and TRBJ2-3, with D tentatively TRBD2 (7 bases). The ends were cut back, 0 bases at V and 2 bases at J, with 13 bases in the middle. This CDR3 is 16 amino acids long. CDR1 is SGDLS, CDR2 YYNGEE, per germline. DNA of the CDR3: TGTGCCAGCAGCGTAGGGCTAGGGGGGGTCACAGATACGCAGTATTTT. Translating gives CASSVGLGGVTDTQYF.

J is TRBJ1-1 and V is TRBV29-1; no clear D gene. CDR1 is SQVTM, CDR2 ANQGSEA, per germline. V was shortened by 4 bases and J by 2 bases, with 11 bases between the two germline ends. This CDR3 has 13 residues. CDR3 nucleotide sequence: TGCAGCGTTGCGCAGACGGTTAACACTGAAGCTTTCTTT. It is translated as CSVAQTVNTEAFF. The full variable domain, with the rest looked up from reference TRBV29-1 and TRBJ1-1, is SAVISQKPSRDICQRGTSLTIQCQVDSQVTMMFWYRQQPGQSLTLIATANQGSEATYESGFVIDKFPISRPNLTFSTLTVSNMSPEDSSIYLCSVAQTVNTEAFFGQGTRLTVV.